At least ten counts were recorded for the clone carrying this TCR beta chain. The sample belongs to a study of T-cell reconstitution after alpha-beta-depleted transplantation in children. The TCRbeta library was prepared with unique molecular identifiers. TCRdb ran MiXCR on the PCR reads and lists one entry per CDR3 protein. This table has a few hundred thousand distinct CDR3 sequences, around a tenth appearing once. This clonotype was sampled from a male patient aged 2 to 9 who had a stem cell transplant for chronic granulomatous disease, so the T cells may come from the graft donor. The material was peripheral blood, obtained 180 days after TCRalphabeta/CD19-depleted stem cell transplant.

CDR3 in DNA: TGTGCCAGCAGCCAAGATAGTTTAGGACAGCACACAGATACGCAGTATTTT. Its translation: CASSQDSLGQHTDTQYF. The V call is TRBV4-2, the J call TRBJ2-3; perhaps TRBD1 as D (6 bases). The CDR3 totals 17 residues. The germline V and J ends were trimmed by 0 bases and 2 bases, with 15 bases remaining between them. CDR1 is LGHNA, CDR2 YNFKEQ, per germline.